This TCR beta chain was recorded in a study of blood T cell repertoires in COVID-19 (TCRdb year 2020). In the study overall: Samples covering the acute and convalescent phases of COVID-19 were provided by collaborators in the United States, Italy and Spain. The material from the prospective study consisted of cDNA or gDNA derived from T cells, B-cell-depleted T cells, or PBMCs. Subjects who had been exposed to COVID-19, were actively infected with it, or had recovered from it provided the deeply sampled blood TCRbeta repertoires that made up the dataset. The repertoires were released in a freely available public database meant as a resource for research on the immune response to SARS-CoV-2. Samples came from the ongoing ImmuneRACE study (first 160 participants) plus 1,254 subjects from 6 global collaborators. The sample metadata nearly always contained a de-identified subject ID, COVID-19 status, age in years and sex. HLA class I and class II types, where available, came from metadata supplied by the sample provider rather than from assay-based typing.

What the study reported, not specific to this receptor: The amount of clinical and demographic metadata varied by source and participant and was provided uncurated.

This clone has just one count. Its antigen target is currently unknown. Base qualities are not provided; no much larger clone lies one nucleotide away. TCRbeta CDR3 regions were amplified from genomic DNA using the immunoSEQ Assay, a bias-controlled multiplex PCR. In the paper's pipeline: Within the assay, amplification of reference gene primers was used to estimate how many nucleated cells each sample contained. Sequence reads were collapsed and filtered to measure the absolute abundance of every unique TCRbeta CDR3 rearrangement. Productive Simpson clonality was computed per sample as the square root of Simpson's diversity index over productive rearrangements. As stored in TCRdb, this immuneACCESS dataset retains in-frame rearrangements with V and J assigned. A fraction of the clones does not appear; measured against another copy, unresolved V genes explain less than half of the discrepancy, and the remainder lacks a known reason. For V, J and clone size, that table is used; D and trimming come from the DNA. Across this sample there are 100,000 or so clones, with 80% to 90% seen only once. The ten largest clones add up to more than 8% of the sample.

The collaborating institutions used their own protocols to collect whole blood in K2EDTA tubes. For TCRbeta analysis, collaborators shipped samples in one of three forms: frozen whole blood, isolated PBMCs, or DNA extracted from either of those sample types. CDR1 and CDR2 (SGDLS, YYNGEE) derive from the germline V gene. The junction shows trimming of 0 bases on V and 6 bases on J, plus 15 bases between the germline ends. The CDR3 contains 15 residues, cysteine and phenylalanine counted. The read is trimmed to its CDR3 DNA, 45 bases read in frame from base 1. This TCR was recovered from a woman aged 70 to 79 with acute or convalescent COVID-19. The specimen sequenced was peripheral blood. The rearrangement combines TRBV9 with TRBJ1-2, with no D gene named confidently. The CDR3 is CASSVVAMPRDGYTF. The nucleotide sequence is TGTGCCAGCAGCGTAGTAGCCATGCCTCGGGATGGCTACACCTTC.